A selection of T cell receptor beta chains follows, all from one sample in a study of Graves' ophthalmopathy and Graves' hyperthyroidism. TCRdb re-called the multiplex PCR reads through MiXCR, storing one row per CDR3 protein. The table has some 200,000 distinct CDR3 sequences, 25% to 30% seen once. Source material: peripheral blood. Receptors originate from a middle-aged man with Graves' ophthalmopathy. Each CDR3 is given with its conserved first and last residue. Fields, in order: V gene, clone size, J gene, D gene, CDR3 DNA, CDR3 protein. D genes are given only for firm matches. A row's size may be missing; if present it is once, few, many or a size class.

V: TRBV20-1; size: many; J: TRBJ2-7; D: TRBD2; DNA: TGCAGTGCTACCCGGGACTACGCCTACGAGCAGTACTTC; CDR3: CSATRDYAYEQYF
V: TRBV5-1; size: many; J: TRBJ2-5; D: TRBD2; DNA: TGCGCCAGCAGCTTGACTAGCGGGAGGACGGAGACCCAGTACTTC; CDR3: CASSLTSGRTETQYF
V: TRBV6-1; size: many; J: TRBJ1-2; D: NA; DNA: TGTGCCAGCAGTAAACAGGGATTGGATGGCTACACCTTC; CDR3: CASSKQGLDGYTF
V: TRBV12-3/TRBV12-4; size: many; J: TRBJ2-7; D: TRBD1; DNA: TGTGCCAGCAGTTTCGGCCGACAGGGGGTCTACGAGCAGTACTTC; CDR3: CASSFGRQGVYEQYF
V: TRBV11-2; size: many; J: TRBJ2-7; D: NA; DNA: TGTGCCAGCAGCCTCCTCGTGGGGAGCTTTGACGAGCAGTACTTC; CDR3: CASSLLVGSFDEQYF
V: TRBV27; size: many; J: TRBJ1-5; D: NA; DNA: TGTGCCAGCAGCCCGACAGGAGCTAATCAGCCCCAGCATTTT; CDR3: CASSPTGANQPQHF
V: TRBV25-1; size: many; J: TRBJ2-7; D: TRBD1; DNA: TGTGCCAGCACCGGGGACAGCTACGAGCAGTACTTC; CDR3: CASTGDSYEQYF
V: TRBV12-3/TRBV12-4; size: many; J: TRBJ2-5; D: NA; DNA: TGTGCCAGCAGCACCAGGGGGGTTCGGGAGACCCAGTACTTC; CDR3: CASSTRGVRETQYF
V: TRBV7-2; size: many; J: TRBJ2-7; D: TRBD1; DNA: TGTGCCAGCAGCAGAGACAGGGGGCTCTACGAGCAGTACTTC; CDR3: CASSRDRGLYEQYF
V: TRBV10-1; size: many; J: TRBJ2-5; D: NA; DNA: TGCGCCAGTAGCGGACCAAGCGAGACCCAGTACTTC; CDR3: CASSGPSETQYF
V: TRBV28; size: NA; J: TRBJ2-5; D: NA; DNA: TGTGCCAGCAGTCGACAGGGAGGCGGGCAGACCCAGTACTTC; CDR3: CASSRQGGGQTQYF
V: TRBV16; size: many; J: TRBJ1-5; D: NA; DNA: TGTGCCAGCAGCCAATACGGGACAAGTACTAGCAATCAGCCCCAGCATTTT; CDR3: CASSQYGTSTSNQPQHF
V: TRBV7-2; size: NA; J: TRBJ2-4; D: NA; DNA: TGTGCCAGCAGCCCCCCATTATCAGGGGTCAAAAACATTCAGTACTTC; CDR3: CASSPPLSGVKNIQYF
V: TRBV20-1; size: NA; J: TRBJ1-2; D: NA; DNA: TGCAGTGCTAGAGAAAGGGGTCGTAACTATGGCTACACCTTC; CDR3: CSARERGRNYGYTF
V: TRBV28; size: many; J: TRBJ2-7; D: NA; DNA: TGTGCCAGCAGTCCGAGAGCCTACGAGCAGTACTTC; CDR3: CASSPRAYEQYF
V: TRBV20-1; size: many; J: TRBJ1-1; D: NA; DNA: TGCAGTGCTAGAGATCTAACGGGGCACACTGAAGCTTCCTTT; CDR3: CSARDLTGHTEASF
V: TRBV6-2/TRBV6-3; size: many; J: TRBJ2-7; D: NA; DNA: TGTGCCAGCAGTTGGTCTAGCAAAACCTACGAGCAGTACTTC; CDR3: CASSWSSKTYEQYF
V: TRBV28; size: NA; J: TRBJ2-7; D: TRBD2; DNA: TGTGCCAGCAGTTTGGGGGGGGGGGGAATAGTAGGCGAGCAGTACTTC; CDR3: CASSLGGGGIVGEQYF
V: TRBV20-1; size: many; J: TRBJ2-7; D: NA; DNA: TGCAGTGCTAGTAGGGGAAGCTACTCCTACGAGCAGTACTTC; CDR3: CSASRGSYSYEQYF
V: TRBV6-2/TRBV6-3; size: many; J: TRBJ1-1; D: NA; DNA: TGTGCCAGCAGTTACTTTGTGAGCACTGAAGCTTTCTTT; CDR3: CASSYFVSTEAFF
V: TRBV27; size: NA; J: TRBJ2-5; D: TRBD2; DNA: TGTGCCAGCAGTTTCGGGACTAGCGCGGAGACCCAGTACTTC; CDR3: CASSFGTSAETQYF
V: TRBV19; size: few; J: TRBJ2-2; D: NA; DNA: TGTGCCAGTAGTATTCTCGACTCCCCTGCCGGGGAGCTGTTTTTT; CDR3: CASSILDSPAGELFF
V: TRBV20-1; size: NA; J: TRBJ1-3; D: TRBD1; DNA: TGCAGTGCTACCCGAGGACAGGGCGGAAACACCATATATTTT; CDR3: CSATRGQGGNTIYF
V: TRBV28; size: many; J: TRBJ1-2; D: NA; DNA: TGTGCCAGCAATGCTGGGTGGGGTGACTATGGCTACACCTTC; CDR3: CASNAGWGDYGYTF
V: TRBV12-3/TRBV12-4; size: NA; J: TRBJ1-1; D: TRBD1; DNA: TGTGCCAGCAGATGGGACAGCTTGAACACTGAAGCTTTCTTT; CDR3: CASRWDSLNTEAFF
V: TRBV28; size: many; J: TRBJ2-4; D: NA; DNA: TGTGCCAGCAGTTTGGGCAGGGGATTCGGCAAAAACATTCAGTACTTC; CDR3: CASSLGRGFGKNIQYF
V: TRBV7-2; size: few; J: TRBJ2-5; D: NA; DNA: TGTGCCAGCAGCTCCCTGGTGACATTGCCTAGGCACTTC; CDR3: CASSSLVTLPRHF
V: TRBV20-1; size: NA; J: TRBJ1-2; D: NA; DNA: TGCAGTGTTGGGTCGAGGTATGGCTACACCTTC; CDR3: CSVGSRYGYTF
V: TRBV3-1; size: many; J: TRBJ1-2; D: NA; DNA: TGTGCCAGCAGCAGACTATCCGACAGTGGCTACACCTTC; CDR3: CASSRLSDSGYTF
V: TRBV27; size: many; J: TRBJ2-2; D: TRBD1; DNA: TGTGCCAGCAGTTTGGGGGTCGGGACAGGGATCCCCGGGGAGCTGTTTTTT; CDR3: CASSLGVGTGIPGELFF
V: TRBV6-2/TRBV6-3; size: NA; J: TRBJ1-3; D: NA; DNA: TGTGCCACTGGCTCTGGAAACACCATATATTTT; CDR3: CATGSGNTIYF
V: TRBV2; size: many; J: TRBJ2-7; D: NA; DNA: TGTGCCAGCAGAGAGAGGGGGTATGCCTACGAGCAGTACTTC; CDR3: CASRERGYAYEQYF
V: TRBV9; size: many; J: TRBJ2-2; D: NA; DNA: TGTGCCAGCAGAAGCGGATCGAACACCGGGGAGCTGTTTTTT; CDR3: CASRSGSNTGELFF
V: TRBV5-1; size: NA; J: TRBJ2-7; D: TRBD2; DNA: TGCGCCAGCGGCTTGGGCCCAGCGGGAATCTCCTACGAGCAGTACTTC; CDR3: CASGLGPAGISYEQYF
V: TRBV6-5; size: few; J: TRBJ1-2; D: NA; DNA: TGTGCCAGCAGTTACGGACGGACGGCCAAGGAGGACTATGGCTACACCTTC; CDR3: CASSYGRTAKEDYGYTF
V: TRBV28; size: NA; J: TRBJ2-5; D: TRBD1; DNA: TGTGCCAGCAGTGCGCCCGGGACAGGTTCTCCGGAGACCCAGTACTTC; CDR3: CASSAPGTGSPETQYF
V: TRBV6-2/TRBV6-3; size: NA; J: TRBJ2-7; D: TRBD2; DNA: TGTGCCAGCAGTTCCAGGACTAGCGGGAGTTCACACGAGCAGTACTTC; CDR3: CASSSRTSGSSHEQYF
V: TRBV12-3/TRBV12-4; size: NA; J: TRBJ2-5; D: NA; DNA: TGTGCCAGCAGTGCGACAGTCATAGAGACCCAGTACTTC; CDR3: CASSATVIETQYF
V: TRBV6-2/TRBV6-3; size: many; J: TRBJ2-6; D: NA; DNA: TGTGCCAGCAGTTACTCGCAGGGTTTAGTAGCTGGGGCCAACGTCCTGACTTTC; CDR3: CASSYSQGLVAGANVLTF
V: TRBV11-1; size: many; J: TRBJ2-5; D: TRBD2; DNA: TGTGCCAGCGAACCCGGGACTAGCGGGAGACAGACCCAGTACTTC; CDR3: CASEPGTSGRQTQYF
V: TRBV7-9; size: many; J: TRBJ2-6; D: NA; DNA: TGTGCCAGCAGGAAACCTGGGGCCAACGTCCTGACTTTC; CDR3: CASRKPGANVLTF
V: TRBV10-3; size: NA; J: TRBJ2-2; D: NA; DNA: TGTGCCATCACCGGGAGACAGGGAGAGGGCACCGGGGAGCTGTTTTTT; CDR3: CAITGRQGEGTGELFF
V: TRBV29-1; size: NA; J: TRBJ2-7; D: TRBD1; DNA: TGCAGCGTCCGACAGGGCGGGCAGTACTTC; CDR3: CSVRQGGQYF
V: TRBV12-3/TRBV12-4; size: NA; J: TRBJ1-1; D: NA; DNA: TGTGCCAGCAGTTTCCGTCACGGAGGATATAGCACTGAAGCTTTCTTT; CDR3: CASSFRHGGYSTEAFF
V: TRBV10-2; size: once; J: TRBJ2-5; D: TRBD2; DNA: TGCGCCAGCAGTGAGTCCGGACTAGCGGGAGGAGCGGAGACCCAGTACTTC; CDR3: CASSESGLAGGAETQYF
V: TRBV7-2; size: NA; J: TRBJ2-2; D: TRBD1; DNA: TGTGCCAGCAGCGCGGGACAGGGGTCCGGGGAGCTGTTTTTT; CDR3: CASSAGQGSGELFF
V: TRBV15; size: NA; J: TRBJ2-2; D: TRBD2; DNA: TGTGCCACCAGCAGAGCTGGGACTAGCAAGTTCACCGGGGAGCTGTTTTTT; CDR3: CATSRAGTSKFTGELFF
V: TRBV6-1; size: many; J: TRBJ1-6; D: TRBD1; DNA: TGTGCCAGCAGGGCCGACAGGGAGTATTCACCCCTCCACTTT; CDR3: CASRADREYSPLHF
V: TRBV12-3/TRBV12-4; size: NA; J: TRBJ2-7; D: TRBD2; DNA: TGTGCCAGCAGTCCCCACCTAGCGGGTGCCTACGAGCAGTACTTC; CDR3: CASSPHLAGAYEQYF
V: TRBV6-2/TRBV6-3; size: NA; J: TRBJ1-5; D: NA; DNA: TGTGCCAGCAGTTACTCCCGGATTCAGCCCCAGCATTTT; CDR3: CASSYSRIQPQHF
V: TRBV5-1; size: NA; J: TRBJ1-1; D: TRBD1; DNA: TGCGCCAGCAGCCCGACAGGGGTCGGCACTGAAGCTTTCTTT; CDR3: CASSPTGVGTEAFF
V: TRBV5-1; size: many; J: TRBJ2-7; D: TRBD1; DNA: TGCGCCAGCAGCGTCGGACAGGCCCCCTACGAGCAGTACTTC; CDR3: CASSVGQAPYEQYF
V: TRBV29-1; size: NA; J: TRBJ2-2; D: TRBD2; DNA: TGCAGCGTTGTTCCAGCGGGGGGGCCGAACACCGGGGAGCTGTTTTTT; CDR3: CSVVPAGGPNTGELFF
V: TRBV19; size: many; J: TRBJ2-7; D: NA; DNA: TGTGCCAGTAGTATAGACGCAGGGGCCTACGAGCAGTACTTC; CDR3: CASSIDAGAYEQYF
V: TRBV12-3/TRBV12-4; size: NA; J: TRBJ1-6; D: NA; DNA: TGTGCCAGCAGTTTGGTGCAGGGTAATTCACCCCTCCACTTT; CDR3: CASSLVQGNSPLHF
V: TRBV28; size: NA; J: TRBJ1-1; D: NA; DNA: TGTGCCAGCAGTTTAGTTTTAGGTAGTCCTCACTTT; CDR3: CASSLVLGSPHF
V: TRBV9; size: many; J: TRBJ1-1; D: TRBD1; DNA: TGTGCCAGCAGCGCCCGACAGGGGCCTACGAACACTGAAGCTTTCTTT; CDR3: CASSARQGPTNTEAFF
V: TRBV28; size: NA; J: TRBJ1-1; D: TRBD1; DNA: TGTGCCAGCAGTTCATGGACAGGAATGAACACTGAAGCTTTCTTT; CDR3: CASSSWTGMNTEAFF